A single TCR delta chain is shown here with its context. A read error likely explains why the TCRdb protein, taken from a much larger clone, differs from this DNA's translation at residue 4; the protein shown is translated from the DNA. TCRdb re-processed the reads via CATT. Of several thousand delta-chain clones listed, 2% to 2.5% are singletons. In germline, CDR1 is NSMFDY, CDR2 ISSIKDK. V gave up 4 bases and J gave up 0 bases, with 20 bases separating them. The CDR3 spans 19 residues. This specimen comes from a study of gamma-delta chains in newborns, infants, children. Across the whole study: Polyclonal expansion of innate γδ T cells after birth follows microbial exposure.

This receptor was identified in a child who was a newborn, infant or young child, either healthy, febrile or measles-vaccinated (not recorded which). Sequencing was performed on blood. The V call is TRAV29/DV5, the J call TRDJ3; D might be TRDD3 (6 bases). CDR3 bases: TGTGCAGCACGCGTGCCTGGGGACTCGAGCTCCTGGGACACCCGACAGATGTTTTTC. It translates to CAARVPGDSSSWDTRQMFF.